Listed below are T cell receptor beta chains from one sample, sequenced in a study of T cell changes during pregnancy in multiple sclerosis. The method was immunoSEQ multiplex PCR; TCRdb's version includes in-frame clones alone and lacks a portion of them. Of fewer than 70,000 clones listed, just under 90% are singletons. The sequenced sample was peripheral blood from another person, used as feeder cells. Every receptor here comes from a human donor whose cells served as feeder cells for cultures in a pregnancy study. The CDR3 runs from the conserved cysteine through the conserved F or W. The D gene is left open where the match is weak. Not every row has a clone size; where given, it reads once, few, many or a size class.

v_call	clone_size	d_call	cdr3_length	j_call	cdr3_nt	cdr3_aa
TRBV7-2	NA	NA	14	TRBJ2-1	TGTGCCAGCAGTCTACAGGGCTCCTACAATGAGCAGTTCTTC	CASSLQGSYNEQFF
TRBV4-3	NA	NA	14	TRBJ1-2	TGCGCCAGCAGCCAATGGGGGACCTCCTATGGCTACACCTTC	CASSQWGTSYGYTF
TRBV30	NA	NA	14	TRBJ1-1	TGTGCCTGGAGTCTGCCGATAATGAACACTGAAGCTTTCTTT	CAWSLPIMNTEAFF
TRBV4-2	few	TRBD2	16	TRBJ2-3	TGTGCCAGCAGCCAAGAAGCTAGCGGGAATCCGGATACGCAGTATTTT	CASSQEASGNPDTQYF
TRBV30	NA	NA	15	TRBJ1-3	TGTGCCTGGAGTGAGTTAGACAGACCTGGAAACACCATATATTTT	CAWSELDRPGNTIYF
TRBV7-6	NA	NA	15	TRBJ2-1	TGTGCCAGCAGCCTAGCGAGTCGGAGAAGTAATGAGCAGTTCTTC	CASSLASRRSNEQFF
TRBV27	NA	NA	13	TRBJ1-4	TGTGCCAGCAGCAACATGGGGGACGATCAACTGTTTTTT	CASSNMGDDQLFF
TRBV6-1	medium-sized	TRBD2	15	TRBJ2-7	TGTGCCAGCAGTGAACGGACTAGCGGGATTAGCGAGCAGTACTTC	CASSERTSGISEQYF
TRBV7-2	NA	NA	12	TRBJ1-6	TGTGCCAGCAGCCGCCGAAATTCACCCCTCCACTTT	CASSRRNSPLHF
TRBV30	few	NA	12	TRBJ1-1	TGTGCCTGGAGTGTACAGGCCCTTGAAGCTTTCTTT	CAWSVQALEAFF
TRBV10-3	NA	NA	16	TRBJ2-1	TGTGCCATCAGTGCGCTAGTGGCGGGGTCCTACAATGAGCAGTTCTTC	CAISALVAGSYNEQFF
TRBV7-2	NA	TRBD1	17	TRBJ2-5	TGTGCCAGCAGCTTATCCCGGACAGGGTTTTACCAAGAGACCCAGTACTTC	CASSLSRTGFYQETQYF
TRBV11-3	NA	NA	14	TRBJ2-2	TGTGCCAGCAGCTTATACACCGACACCGGGGAGCTGTTTTTT	CASSLYTDTGELFF
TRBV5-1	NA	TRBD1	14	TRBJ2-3	TGCGCCAGCAGCCCGGGACAGCTCACAGATACGCAGTATTTT	CASSPGQLTDTQYF
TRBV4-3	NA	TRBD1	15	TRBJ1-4	TGCGCCAGCAGCCAAAACGGGGGGACAGGGGAAAAACTGTTTTTT	CASSQNGGTGEKLFF
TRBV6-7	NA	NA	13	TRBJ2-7	TGTGCCAGCAGGGATACAGGTTCCCACGAGCAGTACTTC	CASRDTGSHEQYF
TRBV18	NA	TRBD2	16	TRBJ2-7	TGTGCCAGCTCACCGGGACTAGCGGGAGTTACCTACGAGCAGTACTTC	CASSPGLAGVTYEQYF
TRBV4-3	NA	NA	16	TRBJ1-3	TGCGCCAGCAGCCAAGTGGTCAGGAATTCTGGAAACACCATATATTTT	CASSQVVRNSGNTIYF
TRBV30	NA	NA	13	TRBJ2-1	TGTGCCTGGAGTTCGGTTCGTAGGAATGAGCAGTTCTTC	CAWSSVRRNEQFF
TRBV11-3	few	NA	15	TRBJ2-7	TGTGCCAGCAGCCTTGGGACAGCGGGGAACTACGAGCAGTACTTC	CASSLGTAGNYEQYF
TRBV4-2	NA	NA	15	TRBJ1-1	TGTGCCAGCAGCCAGGAACTGGACAGATTCACTGAAGCTTTCTTT	CASSQELDRFTEAFF
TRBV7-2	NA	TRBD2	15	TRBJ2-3	TGTGCCAGCAGCGCCAGCGGGGGGGTCGCAGATACGCAGTATTTT	CASSASGGVADTQYF
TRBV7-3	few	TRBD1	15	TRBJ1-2	TGTGCCAGCAGCCTTAGCTGGACAGGGCTAGGTGGCTACACCTTC	CASSLSWTGLGGYTF
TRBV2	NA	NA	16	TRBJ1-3	TGTGCCAGCAGTGCGTACAGTGGAACCTCTGGAAACACCATATATTTT	CASSAYSGTSGNTIYF
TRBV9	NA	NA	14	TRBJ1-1	TGTGCCAGCAGCGTAGGGGTTGTGAACACTGAAGCTTTCTTT	CASSVGVVNTEAFF
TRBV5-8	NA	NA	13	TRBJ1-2	TGTGCCAGCAGCTTGGTGGCGGTTTATGGCTACACCTTC	CASSLVAVYGYTF
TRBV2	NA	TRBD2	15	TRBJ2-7	TGTGCCAGCAGCGACCCTGGCGGGAGGTCCTACGAGCAGTACTTC	CASSDPGGRSYEQYF
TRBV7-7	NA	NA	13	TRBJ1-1	TGTGCCAGCAGCTTGACAGGGAACACTGAAGCTTTCTTT	CASSLTGNTEAFF
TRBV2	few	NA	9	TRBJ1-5	TGTGCCAGCGGTCAGCCCCAGCATTTT	CASGQPQHF